The 25 T cell receptor beta chains reported below all come from one sample, sequenced in a study of T cells after yellow fever vaccination (dated by TCRdb to between 2017 and 2020). Library preparation employed 5' RACE. The sequencing machine was an Illumina HiSeq 2500. TCRdb cleaned the public reads at Q25 with fastp, built clones with MiXCR and kept in-frame beta chains. Every distinct CDR3 protein forms one entry, paired with its most common genes and DNA. Counted in this sample were 600,000 to 750,000 distinct CDR3 sequences; 9% to 15% of them appeared once. The ten largest make up under 15% of the sample. The sample's treatment or condition label, decoded: live attenuated yellow fever vaccine strain. The material sequenced was PBMCs, taken on the day of the yellow fever booster vaccination. These receptors were taken from a man aged 30 to 39 who received the YFV17D yellow fever vaccine.

The chain couples TRBV10-2 to TRBJ2-2, with D perhaps TRBD2 (5 bases). The germline CDR1 and CDR2 sequences are WSHSY and SAAADI. The CDR3 extends over 15 amino acids. The V end lost 2 bases, the J end lost 2 bases, and 9 bases lay between the germline ends. CDR3 coding DNA: TGCGCCAGCAGTGAGGAGGGATCTAACACCGGGGAGCTGTTTTTT. It translates to CASSEEGSNTGELFF.

This clonotype has only a few counts. The genes are TRBV12-3 or TRBV12-4 and TRBJ1-1; D gene ambiguous. The CDR3 runs 14 residues. V was cut by 8 bases and J by 2 bases, with 15 bases left in between. CDR3 sequence: CASRMRLPNTEAFF. The CDR3 region has the DNA TGTGCCAGCCGGATGAGACTTCCTAACACTGAAGCTTTCTTT.

This clonotype showed up just a few times. The chain is built from TRBV7-2 and TRBJ1-2; 9 nucleotides line up with TRBD1. Unmatched junction bases numbered 7, after V lost 3 bases and J lost 5 bases. Germline CDR1 SGHTA, CDR2 FQGNSA. CDR3 length: 15 residues. The CDR3 nucleotides read TGTGCCAGCAGCTTCCCCGGGACAGGGCTGTATGGCTACACCTTC. Protein: CASSFPGTGLYGYTF.

This chain joins TRBV12-3 or TRBV12-4 and TRBJ1-5; D call uncertain. V was shortened by 5 bases and J by 9 bases, with 14 bases between the two germline ends. This CDR3 spans 13 amino acids. The CDR3 region is CASSTPGATPQHF. The CDR3 DNA follows: TGTGCCAGCAGTACCCCCGGAGCCACGCCCCAGCATTTT.

Only a few counts were recorded for this clonotype. The gene calls are TRBV20-1 and TRBJ1-1; the D is unclear. Trimming shortened V by 5 bases and J by 5 bases, and 15 bases separated the two germline ends. Germline CDR1 DFQATT, CDR2 SNEGSKA (reference sequence). CDR3 length: 13 amino acids. The CDR3 reads CSAPPKGRTEAFF. DNA for the CDR3: TGCAGTGCTCCCCCAAAGGGCAGGACTGAAGCTTTCTTT.

V usage is TRBV10-3 and J usage is TRBJ1-3; D unclear. Germline V CDR1 and CDR2: ENHRY, SYGVKD. V was clipped by 0 bases and J by 5 bases, with 8 bases between them. The CDR3 is 14 amino acids. Here the CDR3 DNA reads TGTGCCATCAGTGAGTCACGAGGGAGAAACACCATATATTTT. It translates to CAISESRGRNTIYF.

This clonotype appeared a few times. The chain couples TRBV29-1 to TRBJ2-3, with 14 bases matching TRBD2. The V gene's germline CDR1 is SQVTM and CDR2 ANQGSEA. The CDR3 extends over 17 amino acids. CDR3 sequence (DNA): TGCACAACGTCGGGGACTAGCGGGAGTACTAGCACAGATACGCAGTATTTT. This codes for CTTSGTSGSTSTDTQYF.

The chain is built from TRBV5-4 and TRBJ2-3, with D unresolved. Trimming removed 4 bases from V and 6 bases from J, with 18 bases in between. Germline loops: CDR1 SGHNT, CDR2 YYREEE (reference sequence). This CDR3 comprises 15 residues. The CDR3 DNA is TGTGCCAGCAGCCTCAAGGCCGAAGCCCCCGATACGCAGTATTTT. Residues: CASSLKAEAPDTQYF. Using reference TRBV5-4 and TRBJ2-3 for the parts outside the CDR3, the full variable domain is ETGVTQSPTHLIKTRGQQVTLRCSSQSGHNTVSWYQQALGQGPQFIFQYYREEENGRGNFPPRFSGLQFPNYSSELNVNALELDDSALYLCASSLKAEAPDTQYFGPGTRLTVL.

This clonotype was observed a few times. This chain uses TRBV11-3 with TRBJ2-1; perhaps TRBD2 as D (5 bases). Germline values: CDR1 SGHNT, CDR2 YENEEA. CDR3 length: 16 residues. V gave up 4 bases and J gave up 0 bases, with 13 bases separating them. The CDR3 DNA is TGTGCCAGCAGCTCGGGCGGGTCGAGCTCCTACAATGAGCAGTTCTTC. Translating gives CASSSGGSSSYNEQFF.

In this sample, this clonotype turned up a few times. The chain recombines TRBV7-2 with TRBJ2-1; D might be TRBD2 (6 bases). This CDR3 is 14 amino acids long. Germline CDR1 reads SGHTA; CDR2 reads FQGNSA. With 1 base removed from V and 15 bases from J, the gap between germline ends came to 19 bases. The CDR3 protein is CASSLEAGTLTPFF. DNA of the CDR3: TGTGCCAGCAGCTTAGAGGCGGGAACCTTAACGCCGTTCTTC.

In this sample, this clonotype turned up a few times. V gene TRBV19 combines with J gene TRBJ2-1, with TRBD2 identical over 7 bases. V dropped 5 bases and J dropped 15; count of bases not matched to a gene: 16. The V gene's germline CDR1 is LNHDA and CDR2 SQIVND (reference sequence). There are 14 residues in the CDR3. The chain's CDR3 is CASSRSGTQSFPFF. In DNA, the CDR3 is TGTGCCAGTAGTCGGAGCGGGACTCAAAGTTTCCCGTTCTTC.

The chain uses TRBV5-1 and TRBJ2-7; no definite D call. The ends were cut back, 4 bases at V and 6 bases at J, with 11 bases in the middle. The germline gives CDR1 SGHRS, CDR2 YFSETQ. There are 12 residues in the CDR3. CDR3 in amino acids: CASSPPTFEQYF. The CDR3 DNA follows: TGCGCCAGCAGCCCACCCACTTTCGAGCAGTACTTC.

This rearrangement joins TRBV14 to TRBJ1-1; the D is unclear. Deletions cut 0 bases from V and 11 bases from J, with 13 bases between. From germline, CDR1 is SGHDN and CDR2 FVKESK. The CDR3 loop spans 13 amino acids. The CDR3 DNA reads TGTGCCAGCAGCCAAGATGAAGGGAGGGTTGCTTTCTTT. This encodes CASSQDEGRVAFF.

This clonotype was seen only once. This sequence joins TRBV3-1 and TRBJ2-2, with 8 bases matching TRBD2. The CDR3 consists of 14 residues. Per the germline V gene, CDR1 is LGHDT and CDR2 is YNNKEL (reference sequence). The V segment lost 4 bases and the J segment 5 bases; nucleotides outside the gene matches: 3. The chain's CDR3 is CASSRRLATGELFF. As DNA, the CDR3 is TGTGCCAGCAGCCGCCGACTAGCGACCGGGGAGCTGTTTTTT.

The chain couples TRBV7-9 to TRBJ2-1, with 10 bases fitting TRBD2. The CDR3 consists of 14 residues. J was trimmed by 4 bases and V by 6 bases; bases with no gene match: 3. Germline values: CDR1 SEHNR, CDR2 FQNEAQ (reference sequence). CDR3 nucleotides: TGTGCCAGCAGAGAGCGGGAGGGTTACAATGAGCAGTTCTTC. Translated, it gives CASREREGYNEQFF.

This chain joins TRBV7-9 and TRBJ2-1; no definite D call. CDR1 SEHNR and CDR2 FQNEAQ come from the germline V gene (reference sequence). The germline V and J ends were trimmed by 5 bases and 8 bases, with 19 bases remaining between them. The CDR3 sequence is 15 residues long. The CDR3 region has the DNA TGTGCCAGCAGCCTATTGTGGGTCAGCCCCTATGAGCAGTTCTTC. Residues: CASSLLWVSPYEQFF.

This chain links TRBV20-1 with TRBJ2-3; D gene ambiguous. With 2 bases removed from V and 14 bases from J, the gap between germline ends came to 14 bases. This CDR3 comprises 11 residues. Germline values: CDR1 DFQATT, CDR2 SNEGSKA (reference sequence). CDR3 region: CSARNNSRMYF. In DNA form, the CDR3 reads TGCAGTGCTAGAAATAATAGTCGGATGTATTTT.

The chain joins TRBV30 to TRBJ2-7; 9 positions match TRBD2. After removal of 0 bases from V and 5 bases from J, the junction contained 2 bases not matched to a gene. Germline CDR1 GTSNPN, CDR2 SVGIG (reference sequence). The CDR3 totals 13 residues. The CDR3: CAWSVIAGDEQYF. DNA for the CDR3: TGTGCCTGGAGTGTAATAGCGGGAGACGAGCAGTACTTC.

This clonotype has a handful of counts. The chain links TRBV29-1 to TRBJ2-1, with 8 bases aligning to TRBD2. This CDR3 comprises 13 residues. Germline V gives CDR1 SQVTM, CDR2 ANQGSEA. Trimming at V came to 8 bases and at J to 1 base, leaving 4 bases not matched to a gene. CDR3: CSTRGESYNEQFF. Here the CDR3 DNA reads TGCAGCACGCGGGGGGAGTCCTACAATGAGCAGTTCTTC.

This clonotype was seen a handful of times. V and J are TRBV5-1 and TRBJ1-1; D is possibly TRBD1 (5 bases). In germline, CDR1 is SGHRS, CDR2 YFSETQ. V lost 0 bases to trimming and J lost 11 bases, with 14 bases between them. The CDR3 length is 13 residues. The CDR3 protein is CASSLGQTDFAFF. The CDR3 bases are TGCGCCAGCAGCTTGGGACAGACCGACTTCGCTTTCTTT.

This clonotype was seen a handful of times. The chain links TRBV6-2 or TRBV6-3 to TRBJ1-5, with TRBD1 as a possible D gene (5 bases). CDR1 is MNHEY, CDR2 SVGEGT, per germline. V was cut by 3 bases and J by 2 bases, with 11 bases left in between. CDR3 length: 15 amino acids. The CDR3 bases are TGTGCCAGCAGTTATTCGGGGGGGGGCAATCAGCCCCAGCATTTT. Translated, it gives CASSYSGGGNQPQHF.

This clonotype has just one count. V is TRBV28 and J is TRBJ2-5, with D perhaps TRBD1 or TRBD2 (5 bases each). Germline loops: CDR1 MDHEN, CDR2 SYDVKM. The CDR3 sequence is 12 residues long. V lost 6 bases, J lost 5 bases, and 10 bases lay in between. CDR3 nucleotide sequence: TGTGCCAGCAGGGTAGGGGAGGAGACCCAGTACTTC. Its protein product is CASRVGEETQYF.

This clonotype was observed a few times. The genes are TRBV4-2 and TRBJ2-1; no firm D call. The germline V and J ends were trimmed by 2 bases and 1 base, with 6 bases remaining between them. The CDR3 has 14 amino acids. Germline values: CDR1 LGHNA, CDR2 YNFKEQ. The CDR3 loop reads CASSQPPSYNEQFF. The CDR3 coding sequence is TGTGCCAGCAGCCAACCCCCATCCTACAATGAGCAGTTCTTC.

The J gene is TRBJ2-7, the V gene TRBV9, with D possibly being TRBD1 (6 bases). The ends were cut back, 0 bases at V and 3 bases at J, with 10 bases in the middle. This CDR3 has 14 amino acids. CDR1 SGDLS and CDR2 YYNGEE come from the germline V gene. This CDR3 is CASSVVGASYEQYF. In DNA, the CDR3 is TGTGCCAGCAGCGTAGTGGGGGCGAGCTACGAGCAGTACTTC.

J is TRBJ2-5 and V is TRBV28; 7 nucleotides agree with TRBD1. The V segment lost 5 bases and the J segment 7 bases; nucleotides outside the gene matches: 10. The CDR3 is 14 residues long. Germline CDR1 reads MDHEN; CDR2 reads SYDVKM. The CDR3 reads CASSPPGTGATQYF. CDR3 nucleotides: TGTGCCAGCAGTCCACCTGGAACAGGGGCGACCCAGTACTTC.